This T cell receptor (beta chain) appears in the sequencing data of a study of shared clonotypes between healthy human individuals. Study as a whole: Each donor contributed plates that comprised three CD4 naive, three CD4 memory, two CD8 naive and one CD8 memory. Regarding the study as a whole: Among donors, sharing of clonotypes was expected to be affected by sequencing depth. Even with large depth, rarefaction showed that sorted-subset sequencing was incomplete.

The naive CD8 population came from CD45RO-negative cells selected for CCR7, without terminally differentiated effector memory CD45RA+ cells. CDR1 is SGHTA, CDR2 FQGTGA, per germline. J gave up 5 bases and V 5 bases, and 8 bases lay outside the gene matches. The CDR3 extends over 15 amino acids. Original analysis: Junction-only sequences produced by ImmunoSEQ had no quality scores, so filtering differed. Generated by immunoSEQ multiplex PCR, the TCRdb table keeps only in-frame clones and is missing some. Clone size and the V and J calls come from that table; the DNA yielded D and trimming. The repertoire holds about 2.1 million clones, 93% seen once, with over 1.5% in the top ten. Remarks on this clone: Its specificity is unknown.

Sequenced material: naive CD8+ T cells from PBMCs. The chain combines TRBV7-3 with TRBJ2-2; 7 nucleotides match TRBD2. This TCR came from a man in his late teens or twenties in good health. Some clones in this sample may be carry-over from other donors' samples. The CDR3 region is CASSPGLVTTGELFF. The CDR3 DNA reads TGTGCCAGCAGCCCAGGACTAGTTACGACCGGGGAGCTGTTTTTT. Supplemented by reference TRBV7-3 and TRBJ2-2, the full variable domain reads GAGVSQTPSNKVTEKGKYVELRCDPISGHTALYWYRQSLGQGPEFLIYFQGTGAADDSGLPNDRFFAVRPEGSVSTLKIQRTERGDSAVYLCASSPGLVTTGELFFGEGSRLTVL.